One sample yielded the 17 T cell receptor beta chains listed below, sequenced in a study of cytomegalovirus exposure and HLA in healthy donors. Amplification used 60 Vbeta primers and 13 Jbeta primers. The assay was immunoSEQ multiplex PCR, and TCRdb's table has in-frame clones only and misses some. The sample holds about 150,000 clones, 80% to 90% seen once. Sample: PBMCs. Receptors originate from a woman aged 40-49 years in good health and CMV-seropositive.

This sequence joins TRBV28 and TRBJ2-5; 10 bases match TRBD2. CDR3 length: 17 residues. The germline gives CDR1 MDHEN, CDR2 SYDVKM. The ends lost 3 bases at V and 4 bases at J; junction bases unmatched: 11. In DNA form, the CDR3 reads TGTGCCAGCAGTTTTTTGGGGAGCGGGAGGGTCGGAGAGACCCAGTACTTC. This translates into CASSFLGSGRVGETQYF.

The chain combines TRBV28 with TRBJ2-5, with 11 nucleotides matching TRBD2. Trimming removed 7 bases from V and 7 bases from J; junction bases left unmatched: 8. The CDR3 length is 14 residues. Germline-derived CDR1 and CDR2 are MDHEN and SYDVKM. In DNA, the CDR3 is TGTGCCAGCATCGGGACTAGCGGTGCATGGACCCAGTACTTC. Translating it yields CASIGTSGAWTQYF.

CDR3 region: CASSPHSGAGETQYF. CDR3 sequence (DNA): TGTGCCAGCTCACCCCATAGCGGGGCGGGGGAGACCCAGTACTTC. The V gene is TRBV18, the J gene TRBJ2-5; 8 bases are shared with TRBD2. Trimming took 3 bases from V and 5 from J; bases not matched to a gene: 8. This CDR3 has 15 amino acids. Germline CDR1 is KGHSH and CDR2 is LQKENI.

The chain uses TRBV6-6 and TRBJ2-1; a weak D match, TRBD2 (6 bases). The CDR3 has 11 residues. V was shortened by 7 bases and J by 9 bases, with 10 bases between the two germline ends. In germline, CDR1 is MNHNY, CDR2 SVGAGI (reference sequence). The DNA for the CDR3 is TGTGCCAGCACCCAGCGGGCTGAGCAGTTCTTC. Translated, it gives CASTQRAEQFF.

This chain uses TRBV29-1 with TRBJ2-3, with D maybe TRBD1 (6 bases). This CDR3 has 15 amino acids. The V end lost 8 bases, the J end lost 5 bases, and 23 bases lay between the germline ends. Germline V lookup: CDR1 SQVTM, CDR2 ANQGSEA. This chain's CDR3 is CSLYSWGLGGDTQYF. The CDR3 bases are TGCAGCTTATATAGTTGGGGGCTTGGGGGAGATACGCAGTATTTT.

This sequence joins TRBV29-1 and TRBJ2-2, with 7 bases lining up with TRBD2. The CDR3 loop spans 13 amino acids. The J segment lost 3 bases and the V segment lost 6 bases, leaving 4 bases of the junction unmatched. Germline V gene data show CDR1 as SQVTM and CDR2 as ANQGSEA. The CDR3 DNA reads as TGCAGCGTGGATAGCGGGTACACCGGGGAGCTGTTTTTT. This codes for CSVDSGYTGELFF.

The J gene is TRBJ1-4, the V gene TRBV28; D call uncertain. The CDR3 is made up of 14 amino acids. V was trimmed by 7 bases and J by 4 bases, leaving 13 bases between them. From germline, CDR1 is MDHEN and CDR2 SYDVKM. CDR3 DNA sequence: TGTGCCAGCAAGCCGGGAACGGGTAATGAAAAACTGTTTTTT. It is translated as CASKPGTGNEKLFF.

V usage is TRBV28 and J usage is TRBJ2-7; TRBD1 matches at 9 bases. This CDR3 has 15 amino acids. Trimming at V came to 1 base and at J to 4 bases, leaving 5 bases not matched to a gene. Germline values: CDR1 MDHEN, CDR2 SYDVKM. The CDR3 sequence is CASSLSWDREYEQYF. Here the CDR3 DNA reads TGTGCCAGCAGTTTATCATGGGACAGGGAATACGAGCAGTACTTC.

With regard to this clone: At one end the junction does not follow the germline gene, possibly because of a read error. The chain employs TRBV7-9 and TRBJ2-1; TRBD1 might be the D (6 bases). This CDR3 is built from 15 residues. Germline CDR1 and CDR2: SEHNR and FQNEAQ (reference sequence). CDR3 region: CSSSLIQGRGREQFF. The CDR3 bases are TGTTCCAGCAGCTTAATACAGGGAAGGGGTCGGGAGCAGTTCTTC.

The chain couples TRBV9 to TRBJ1-5; no clear D. V shed 5 bases and J shed 8 bases, with 11 bases lying between them. CDR3 length equals 12 residues. Germline V gives CDR1 SGDLS, CDR2 YYNGEE. The CDR3 nucleotides read TGTGCCAGCAGAGGTTCGGGGAAGCCCCAGCATTTT. Protein product: CASRGSGKPQHF.

This clone was counted only a few times. The rearrangement links TRBV2 to TRBJ1-2, with TRBD1 as a possible D gene (6 bases). V dropped 9 bases and J dropped 7 bases, with 21 bases sitting between them. CDR3 length: 14 amino acids. Germline-derived CDR1 and CDR2 are SNHLY and FYNNEI. The chain's CDR3 is CASRKPAGARGYTF. CDR3 sequence (DNA): TGTGCCAGTAGAAAGCCCGCAGGGGCTCGTGGCTACACCTTC.

The chain employs TRBV6-1 and TRBJ2-7; 7 positions match TRBD2. Unmatched junction bases numbered 11, after V lost 6 bases and J lost 9 bases. CDR1 is MNHNS, CDR2 SASEGT, per germline. CDR3 size: 13 residues. The DNA of the CDR3 is TGTGCCAGCAGGGGGGGGGATCTACGTGGGCAGTACTTC. This encodes CASRGGDLRGQYF.

The V and J genes are TRBV15 and TRBJ2-7; TRBD1 matches 7 bases. V lost 9 bases to trimming and J lost 1 base; unmatched junction nucleotides: 0. Germline V gene data show CDR1 as LNHNV and CDR2 as YYDKDF (reference sequence). The CDR3 has 11 amino acids. The CDR3 DNA reads as TGTGCCACGGGACAGTCCTACGAGCAGTACTTC. It encodes CATGQSYEQYF.

V usage is TRBV6-5 and J usage is TRBJ1-5; the D is unclear. The CDR3 covers 15 residues. Germline V gene sequence: CDR1 MNHEY, CDR2 SVGAGI. V was shortened by 5 bases and J by 1 base, with 12 bases between the two germline ends. The CDR3 coding sequence is TGTGCCAGCAGTACGGGGATTAGGAGCAATCAGCCCCAGCATTTT. This translates into CASSTGIRSNQPQHF.

This clone was picked up one time. The chain recombines TRBV6-1 with TRBJ2-7; D is possibly TRBD2 (5 bases). V dropped 6 bases and J dropped 6 bases, with 21 bases sitting between them. CDR3 length: 15 amino acids. Germline CDR1 is MNHNS and CDR2 is SASEGT. The CDR3 here is CASSPLLNGVTEQYF. CDR3 nucleotides: TGTGCCAGCAGCCCGCTTCTGAACGGGGTGACCGAGCAGTACTTC.

The V gene is TRBV5-1, the J gene TRBJ1-6; D is unresolved. The CDR3 spans 13 residues. With 0 bases removed from V and 7 bases from J, the gap between germline ends came to 5 bases. Germline CDR1 and CDR2: SGHRS and YFSETQ. The CDR3 is CASSLAENSPLHF. The CDR3 bases are TGCGCCAGCAGCTTGGCCGAGAATTCACCCCTCCACTTT. Drawing the rest from reference TRBV5-1 and TRBJ1-6, the complete variable domain is KAGVTQTPRYLIKTRGQQVTLSCSPISGHRSVSWYQQTPGQGLQFLFEYFSETQRNKGNFPGRFSGRQFSNSRSEMNVSTLELGDSALYLCASSLAENSPLHFGNGTRLTVT.

The J gene is TRBJ1-2, the V gene TRBV28, with 10 nucleotides matching TRBD1. CDR1 MDHEN and CDR2 SYDVKM come from the germline V gene. There are 16 residues in the CDR3. Trimming took 3 bases from V and 2 from J; bases not matched to a gene: 6. Written as DNA, the CDR3 is TGTGCCAGCAGTTTTCCGCCGGGACAGGGGAACTATGGCTACACCTTC. It encodes CASSFPPGQGNYGYTF.